The table lists the clone carrying this TCR beta chain with a count of one. Trimming pared 3 bases from V and 1 base from J, leaving 12 bases between. The V gene's germline CDR1 is KGHDR and CDR2 SFDVKD. The CDR3 is made up of 16 amino acids. The data originate from a study of T-cell reconstitution after alpha-beta-depleted transplantation in children. TCRbeta library preparation incorporated unique molecular identifiers. TCRdb reprocessed the PCR reads via MiXCR and lists one record per CDR3 protein. This sample carries a few hundred thousand distinct CDR3 sequences, about a fifth of them seen once, and the ten largest clones take 3.8%.

V is TRBV24-1 and J is TRBJ1-5; D remains ambiguous. The sample consisted of PBMCs from the stem cell graft donor, taken from the stem cell graft. The receptor's source is a human donor who donated a stem cell graft to a child with acute myeloid leukemia. CDR3 in amino acids: CATSDGGIGSNQPQHF. The CDR3 DNA reads as TGTGCCACCAGTGATGGAGGGATCGGGAGCAATCAGCCCCAGCATTTT.